The 32 T cell receptor beta chains presented below share a single source sample, sequenced in a study of CD8 T cells in Susac syndrome. An input of about 0.45 to 1 ug of RNA was subjected to reverse transcription using random hexamers. Using its own MiXCR run on the immunoSEQ multiplex PCR reads, TCRdb lists one record per CDR3 protein. The sample records 150,000 to 200,000 distinct CDR3 sequences, roughly 92% being singletons. Sequenced sample: CD4+ T cells from PBMCs. These receptors were collected from a human donor in good health.

The gene calls are TRBV5-1 and TRBJ1-2; possibly TRBD1 for D (5 bases). Germline V CDR1 and CDR2: SGHRS, YFSETQ. With 2 bases removed from V and 1 base from J, the gap between germline ends came to 9 bases. There are 14 residues in the CDR3. The CDR3 DNA follows: TGCGCCAGCAGCTTATCGGGGGATAACTATGGCTACACCTTC. Translated, it gives CASSLSGDNYGYTF. The whole variable domain, filled in from reference TRBV5-1 and TRBJ1-2, reads KAGVTQTPRYLIKTRGQQVTLSCSPISGHRSVSWYQQTPGQGLQFLFEYFSETQRNKGNFPGRFSGRQFSNSRSEMNVSTLELGDSALYLCASSLSGDNYGYTFGSGTRLTVV.

The chain is built from TRBV20-1 and TRBJ2-3; 12 nucleotides line up with TRBD2. The trim removed 7 bases at V and 4 bases at J, leaving 12 bases unmatched. From germline, CDR1 is DFQATT and CDR2 SNEGSKA (reference sequence). This CDR3 spans 16 amino acids. The CDR3 loop reads CSVQYPTSGGSDTQYF. The CDR3 region has the DNA TGCAGTGTCCAGTACCCCACTAGCGGGGGGTCAGATACGCAGTATTTT.

The chain joins TRBV3-1 to TRBJ2-3; D is unresolved. V was shortened by 6 bases and J by 5 bases, with 18 bases between the two germline ends. This CDR3 has 15 amino acids. CDR1 and CDR2 (germline): LGHDT, YNNKEL (reference sequence). CDR3: CASRAFGPMGDTQYF. CDR3 sequence (DNA): TGTGCCAGCAGAGCGTTTGGGCCCATGGGAGATACGCAGTATTTT.

As regards this clonotype: The junction differs from germline at one of its ends, possibly a read error. The chain's CDR3 is CASSLTGDTNAEAFF. The CDR3 nucleotides are TGCGCCAGCAGCTTGACAGGCGACACGAACGCTGAAGCTTTCTTT. This chain joins TRBV5-1 and TRBJ1-1, with a tentative D call TRBD1 (5 bases). CDR1 is SGHRS and CDR2 is YFSETQ in the germline V gene. This CDR3 region has 15 residues. Supplemented by reference TRBV5-1 and TRBJ1-1, the full variable domain reads KAGVTQTPRYLIKTRGQQVTLSCSPISGHRSVSWYQQTPGQGLQFLFEYFSETQRNKGNFPGRFSGRQFSNSRSEMNVSTLELGDSALYLCASSLTGDTNAEAFFGQGTRLTVV.

J is TRBJ1-2 and V is TRBV4-3, with TRBD1 matching over 8 bases. Losses at the gene ends were 0 bases for V and 4 bases for J; bases not matched to a gene: 7. Per the germline V gene, CDR1 is LGHNA and CDR2 is YSLEER. The CDR3 consists of 16 residues. This CDR3 is CASSQDTRGRFYGYTF. CDR3 nucleotides: TGCGCCAGCAGCCAAGATACCAGGGGGCGGTTCTATGGCTACACCTTC.

This sequence joins TRBV28 and TRBJ2-7; weak D call: TRBD1 (6 bases). The CDR3 extends over 13 amino acids. V dropped 2 bases and J dropped 5 bases, with 10 bases sitting between them. Germline assignment: CDR1 MDHEN and CDR2 SYDVKM. CDR3 nucleotides: TGTGCCAGCAGTTTAGGGGGCACGAACGAGCAGTACGTC. This sequence encodes CASSLGGTNEQYV.

This clonotype was counted a single time. J is TRBJ2-1 and V is TRBV29-1; perhaps D is TRBD1 or TRBD2 (5 bases each). The CDR3 runs to 13 residues. Trimming left V 4 bases short and J 2 bases short, with 9 bases between. The germline CDR1 and CDR2 sequences are SQVTM and ANQGSEA. This CDR3 reads CSVAGSAYNEQFF. The CDR3 DNA reads as TGCAGCGTTGCAGGGAGTGCCTACAATGAGCAGTTCTTC.

With respect to this clonotype: A read error may produce the germline difference seen at one junction end. The rearrangement joins TRBV29-1 to TRBJ2-5; D could derive from TRBD1 or TRBD2 (5 bases each). This CDR3 has 12 amino acids. Germline V gives CDR1 SQVTM, CDR2 ANQGSEA. Here the CDR3 DNA reads TGCAGCGTTGACCGAGGGGCCGAGACCCATTACTTC. It yields the protein CSVDRGAETHYF.

This rearrangement joins TRBV6-2 or TRBV6-3 to TRBJ1-4, with TRBD1 identical over 9 bases. With 0 bases clipped from V and 0 bases from J, the junction kept 14 bases outside the gene matches. The CDR3 is made up of 21 amino acids. Germline V gene data show CDR1 as MNHEY and CDR2 as SVGEGT. The CDR3 bases are TGTGCCAGCAGTTACTCAGCCGCCGGGACAGGGATTCGTGCAACTAATGAAAAACTGTTTTTT. Residues: CASSYSAAGTGIRATNEKLFF.

The chain carries TRBV3-1 and TRBJ1-2, with unresolved D. The CDR3 is 19 residues long. Germline lookup yields CDR1 LGHDT and CDR2 YNNKEL (reference sequence). The V end was cut by 0 bases, the J end by 0 bases, with 20 bases between. The CDR3 nucleotides are TGTGCCAGCAGCCAAGATCCCCGGCGAGTCCTCACAGCTAACTATGGCTACACCTTC. Protein: CASSQDPRRVLTANYGYTF.

The chain employs TRBV20-1 and TRBJ2-5; a possible D gene is TRBD1 (5 bases). This CDR3 has 12 residues. Trimming left V 6 bases short and J 5 bases short, with 13 bases between. Germline lookup yields CDR1 DFQATT and CDR2 SNEGSKA (reference sequence). The CDR3 DNA reads TGCAGTGCCTCAGACAGTTTCGAGACCCAGTACTTC. It codes for CSASDSFETQYF.

This chain connects TRBV7-9 to TRBJ2-1; D not certain. CDR1 SEHNR and CDR2 FQNEAQ come from the germline V gene (reference sequence). The CDR3 loop spans 14 amino acids. Trimming shortened V by 7 bases and J by 4 bases, and 14 bases separated the two germline ends. CDR3 residues: CASTPPGQYNEQFF. The CDR3 DNA is TGTGCCAGCACCCCCCCTGGGCAGTACAATGAGCAGTTCTTC. The full variable domain, completed using reference TRBV7-9 and TRBJ2-1, is DTGVSQNPRHKITKRGQNVTFRCDPISEHNRLYWYRQTLGQGPEFLTYFQNEAQLEKSRLLSDRFSAERPKGSFSTLEIQRTEQGDSAMYLCASTPPGQYNEQFFGPGTRLTVL.

The chain is built from TRBV11-2 and TRBJ1-1; tentative D call: TRBD1 (5 bases). The V gene lost 3 bases and the J gene lost 4 bases, with 15 bases spanning the gap. This CDR3 region has 15 residues. Germline V CDR1 and CDR2: SGHAT, FQNNGV. For the CDR3, the DNA is TGTGCCAGCAGCTTTAGGGGCCAGGGAGGCACTGAAGCTTTCTTT. Protein sequence: CASSFRGQGGTEAFF.

This chain uses TRBV30 with TRBJ2-1, with TRBD1 identical over 7 bases. Losses at the gene ends were 4 bases for V and 8 bases for J; bases not matched to a gene: 11. The CDR3 spans 14 residues. The germline gives CDR1 GTSNPN, CDR2 SVGIG (reference sequence). The CDR3 nucleotides are TGTGCCTGGAACCAAGGGACAGTAATGGATGAGCAGTTCTTC. Translating gives CAWNQGTVMDEQFF.

This chain uses TRBV3-1 with TRBJ2-2; no definite D call. The CDR3 consists of 14 residues. From germline, CDR1 is LGHDT and CDR2 YNNKEL (reference sequence). V lost 2 bases, J lost 1 base, and 5 bases lay in between. CDR3 loop: CASSQLRNTGELFF. The DNA for the CDR3 is TGTGCCAGCAGCCAACTCCGGAACACCGGGGAGCTGTTTTTT.

The chain combines TRBV27 with TRBJ1-6; 7 bases are shared with TRBD1. The CDR3 totals 17 residues. From germline, CDR1 is MNHEY and CDR2 SMNVEV (reference sequence). V was clipped by 4 bases and J by 4 bases; unmatched bases: 10. The CDR3 loop is CASSSLTGPAYNSPLHF. The CDR3 DNA follows: TGTGCCAGCAGTTCTTTGACAGGGCCGGCTTATAATTCACCCCTCCACTTT.

The chain uses TRBV20-1 and TRBJ2-2; 7 bases line up with TRBD1. Germline assignment: CDR1 DFQATT and CDR2 SNEGSKA (reference sequence). This CDR3 has 15 amino acids. The trim removed 0 bases at V and 6 bases at J, leaving 7 bases unmatched. DNA for the CDR3: TGCAGTGCTAGAGATGTCAGGACAGGTTCCGGGGAGCTGTTTTTT. Translating it yields CSARDVRTGSGELFF.

The chain recombines TRBV29-1 with TRBJ2-5, with D hard to call. From germline, CDR1 is SQVTM and CDR2 ANQGSEA. The CDR3 has 12 residues. The ends were cut back, 7 bases at V and 3 bases at J, with 12 bases in the middle. The CDR3 loop reads CSASRAEETQYF. The CDR3, as DNA: TGCAGCGCCTCCCGGGCGGAAGAGACCCAGTACTTC.

J is TRBJ1-3 and V is TRBV9, with D uncertain. Germline loops: CDR1 SGDLS, CDR2 YYNGEE. V was shortened by 2 bases and J by 0 bases, with 9 bases between the two germline ends. The length of the CDR3 is 15 residues. The CDR3 loop is CASSVDTYSGNTIYF. The CDR3 DNA is TGTGCCAGCAGCGTTGACACCTACTCTGGAAACACCATATATTTT.

This clonotype has just one count. The chain uses TRBV14 and TRBJ2-3; a possible D gene is TRBD2 (5 bases). CDR1 and CDR2 from the germline V gene are SGHDN and FVKESK. This CDR3 comprises 16 residues. The V end was cut by 0 bases, the J end by 5 bases, with 15 bases between. The DNA of the CDR3 is TGTGCCAGCAGCCAAGATATCGGGCCTGCGGGAGATACGCAGTATTTT. It yields the protein CASSQDIGPAGDTQYF.

CDR3 region: CASSSTGVTEAFF. DNA for the CDR3: TGTGCCAGCAGTTCGACAGGGGTCACTGAAGCTTTCTTT. This chain connects TRBV6-2 or TRBV6-3 to TRBJ1-1; 8 nucleotides align to TRBD1. The CDR3 spans 13 residues. The germline V gene has CDR1 MNHEY and CDR2 SVGEGT. The junction had 2 bases not matched to a gene; V was cut back by 4 bases and J by 4 bases.

The V and J genes are TRBV27 and TRBJ2-1; D remains ambiguous. This CDR3 has 14 amino acids. Germline V gene sequence: CDR1 MNHEY, CDR2 SMNVEV (reference sequence). V was cut by 0 bases and J by 6 bases, with 9 bases left in between. Here the CDR3 DNA reads TGTGCCAGCAGTTTATCCACAGTAACCAATGAGCAGTTCTTC. Amino acids: CASSLSTVTNEQFF.

The J gene is TRBJ2-2, the V gene TRBV28; D remains unclear. V was shortened by 4 bases and J by 9 bases, with 6 bases between the two germline ends. In germline, CDR1 is MDHEN, CDR2 SYDVKM. The CDR3 has 11 residues. The CDR3 loop reads CASSSHRELFF. The CDR3 DNA reads TGTGCCAGCAGTTCCCACCGGGAGCTGTTTTTT.

This rearrangement joins TRBV28 to TRBJ1-5, with D unclear. The CDR3 loop spans 14 amino acids. V was shortened by 6 bases and J by 7 bases, with 16 bases between the two germline ends. Germline values: CDR1 MDHEN, CDR2 SYDVKM. The CDR3 region has the DNA TGTGCCAGCAGCCCTGACGGGGAGAGCCAGCCCCAGCATTTT. Protein product: CASSPDGESQPQHF.

The V call is TRBV28, the J call TRBJ1-2; D may be TRBD1 (5 bases). The CDR3 has 15 residues. V was pared by 2 bases and J by 4 bases, with 14 bases between. CDR1 is MDHEN, CDR2 SYDVKM, per germline. The chain's CDR3 is CASSLGGTRSYGYTF. CDR3 coding DNA: TGTGCCAGCAGTTTAGGAGGGACCAGGTCCTATGGCTACACCTTC.

This sequence joins TRBV7-3 and TRBJ2-5, with D possibly called TRBD1 or TRBD2 (5 bases each). V lost 1 base to trimming and J lost 3 bases, with 12 bases between them. The CDR3 length is 15 residues. Germline assignment: CDR1 SGHTA and CDR2 FQGTGA. The CDR3 reads CASSLSVGTKETQYF. In DNA form, the CDR3 reads TGTGCCAGCAGCTTAAGTGTGGGGACGAAAGAGACCCAGTACTTC.

The CDR3 DNA sequence: TGTGCCTGGAGTGTAGGAGGGGGCTTTCAGCCCCAGCATTTT. Its protein product is CAWSVGGGFQPQHF. V and J are TRBV30 and TRBJ1-5; 7 bases map to TRBD1. Germline V lookup: CDR1 GTSNPN, CDR2 SVGIG (reference sequence). The CDR3 covers 14 residues. Losses at the gene ends were 0 bases for V and 6 bases for J; bases not matched to a gene: 5.

V gene TRBV13 combines with J gene TRBJ2-3; TRBD1 matches at 7 bases. The trim removed 4 bases at V and 3 bases at J, leaving 7 bases unmatched. The V gene's germline CDR1 is PRHDT and CDR2 FYEKMQ (reference sequence). CDR3 length equals 15 residues. The CDR3 loop reads CASSSPDRVTDTQYF. Here the CDR3 DNA reads TGTGCCAGCAGCTCACCCGACAGGGTTACAGATACGCAGTATTTT.

The chain links TRBV5-1 to TRBJ2-2, with TRBD2 matching 9 bases. The V segment lost 3 bases and the J segment 5 bases; nucleotides outside the gene matches: 2. This CDR3 has 14 residues. Per the germline V gene, CDR1 is SGHRS and CDR2 is YFSETQ. The CDR3 region is CASSSGLATGELFF. The CDR3 nucleotides are TGCGCCAGCAGCTCAGGACTAGCGACCGGGGAGCTGTTTTTT.

The rearrangement uses TRBV9 and TRBJ2-6, with D hard to call. V lost 4 bases and J lost 0, with 14 bases in between. The CDR3 totals 17 residues. Germline CDR1 reads SGDLS; CDR2 reads YYNGEE. The CDR3 bases are TGTGCCAGCAGCCCTCGACCCCTGGGCTCTGGGGCCAACGTCCTGACTTTC. It encodes CASSPRPLGSGANVLTF.

CDR3 sequence reads: CASSQEGGGNSETQYF. DNA for the CDR3: TGCGCCAGCAGCCAAGAAGGCGGGGGGAATTCAGAGACCCAGTACTTC. The V and J genes are TRBV4-1 and TRBJ2-5, with 8 bases that match TRBD2. The V segment lost 0 bases and the J segment 4 bases; nucleotides outside the gene matches: 7. Germline-derived CDR1 and CDR2 are MGHRA and YSYEKL. The CDR3 has 16 amino acids.

The gene calls are TRBV6-2 or TRBV6-3 and TRBJ1-1; the D gene is possibly TRBD1 (5 bases). This CDR3 is built from 13 residues. The germline gives CDR1 MNHEY, CDR2 SVGEGT. V was pared by 0 bases and J by 6 bases, with 8 bases between. This CDR3 is CASSYSTGAEAFF. The CDR3 nucleotides read TGTGCCAGCAGTTACTCCACGGGGGCTGAAGCTTTCTTT.